These 10 T cell receptor beta chains share one sample of origin, sequenced in a study of blood T cell repertoires in COVID-19 (dated by TCRdb to the early 2020s). The library was generated by the immunoSEQ multiplex PCR assay. This immuneACCESS table, as held by TCRdb, lists in-frame sequences with V and J called but not all clones. Of the missing ones, under half trace to an unresolved V gene in checked studies; the others have no known cause. The sample table contains approximately 67,000 clones; only one count was recorded for around 93% of them. The ten top clones hold 4.8% of the sample. The sequenced material came from peripheral blood. The receptors originated from an older woman with active COVID-19.

The J gene is TRBJ2-7, the V gene TRBV29-1, with a tentative D call TRBD2 (7 bases). CDR1 is SQVTM and CDR2 is ANQGSEA in the germline V gene. Between the trimmed V and J ends, which lost 0 bases and 2 bases, there was a span of 17 bases. This CDR3 is built from 16 residues. The CDR3 bases are TGCAGCGTTGAAGAGGGTAGGGGGGGGATCACCTACGAGCAGTACTTC. Protein: CSVEEGRGGITYEQYF.

The rearrangement joins TRBV11-2 to TRBJ2-2, with TRBD2 identical over 9 bases. V lost 6 bases, J lost 7 bases, and 12 bases stayed unmatched. CDR3 length equals 16 residues. From germline, CDR1 is SGHAT and CDR2 FQNNGV. The CDR3 spells CASRDAAGGPIGELFF. The CDR3 DNA reads as TGTGCCAGCAGGGATGCGGCGGGAGGGCCGATCGGGGAGCTGTTTTTT.

This chain uses TRBV28 with TRBJ2-2, with TRBD1 as a possible D gene (5 bases). CDR1 and CDR2 from the germline V gene are MDHEN and SYDVKM. There are 13 residues in the CDR3. The V end was cut by 6 bases, the J end by 5 bases, with 10 bases between. CDR3 residues: CASRKQVTGELFF. The CDR3 nucleotides read TGTGCCAGCAGAAAACAGGTGACCGGGGAGCTGTTTTTT.

The V and J genes are TRBV19 and TRBJ2-3; tentative D call: TRBD1 (6 bases). The CDR3 is 17 amino acids. The germline gives CDR1 LNHDA, CDR2 SQIVND (reference sequence). Trimming took off 3 bases at V and 1 base at J, with 17 bases between the two ends. The CDR3 bases are TGTGCCAGTAGTATCAGTTTCGGGGCAGGGGGCACAGATACGCAGTATTTT. Amino acid sequence: CASSISFGAGGTDTQYF.

V is TRBV5-1 and J is TRBJ2-7, with D maybe TRBD2 (6 bases). Germline-derived CDR1 and CDR2 are SGHRS and YFSETQ. The V gene lost 4 bases and the J gene lost 4 bases, with 15 bases spanning the gap. CDR3 size: 14 residues. The CDR3 loop is CASSPAGGPYEQYF. The CDR3 DNA is TGCGCCAGCAGCCCCGCCGGAGGGCCATACGAGCAGTACTTC.

This clone showed up just once. The chain employs TRBV28 and TRBJ1-2, with 10 bases lining up with TRBD1. The CDR3 runs 13 residues. V shed 8 bases, J shed 8 bases, and the junction held 8 bases outside the gene matches. Germline V gene data show CDR1 as MDHEN and CDR2 as SYDVKM. CDR3 DNA sequence: TGTGCCAGCTGTGGGGGGACAGGGGACGGCTACACCTTC. It yields the protein CASCGGTGDGYTF.

The chain couples TRBV28 to TRBJ2-7; TRBD2 aligns across 13 bases. This CDR3 region has 17 residues. V dropped 6 bases and J dropped 0; count of bases not matched to a gene: 8. Per the germline V gene, CDR1 is MDHEN and CDR2 is SYDVKM. The CDR3 protein is CASRRGLAGDNSYEQYF. Written as DNA, the CDR3 is TGTGCCAGCAGGCGAGGACTAGCGGGAGATAACTCCTACGAGCAGTACTTC.

The gene calls are TRBV28 and TRBJ2-7; 8 nucleotides align to TRBD1. Germline CDR1 and CDR2: MDHEN and SYDVKM. V shed 8 bases and J 6 bases; nucleotides not matched to a gene: 21. This CDR3 contains 17 residues. The CDR3 DNA reads TGTGCCAGCCCAGGACAAATCGACAGGGGATCCTATGGCGAGCAGTACTTC. Translation: CASPGQIDRGSYGEQYF.

A note on this clone: The junction and the germline gene differ at one end; a read error may be behind it. The rearrangement uses TRBV7-9 and TRBJ1-1; 8 bases are shared with TRBD1. CDR3 length: 14 residues. CDR1 is SEHNR, CDR2 FQNEAQ, per germline (reference sequence). The CDR3 here is CASSLGTGRTEAFF. The CDR3 bases are TGTGCCAGCAGTTTAGGGACAGGTCGCACTGAAGCTTTCTTT.

As for this clone: The identical CDR3 is also encoded by other nucleotide sequences in the sample. The rearrangement links TRBV24-1 to TRBJ2-3, with a weak D call TRBD2 (5 bases). This CDR3 is built from 13 residues. Germline assignment: CDR1 KGHDR and CDR2 SFDVKD. V lost 7 bases to trimming and J lost 1 base, with 8 bases between them. CDR3 amino acids: CATRPGGTDTQYF. The DNA for the CDR3 is TGTGCCACCAGACCCGGGGGCACAGATACGCAGTATTTT.